This T cell receptor beta chain was recovered during a study of T cell changes during pregnancy in multiple sclerosis. Sequencing was performed with immunoSEQ multiplex PCR; in TCRdb, only in-frame clones are kept and a portion is missing. The sample carries over 55,000 clones, roughly 87% recorded once. This CDR3 has 19 amino acids. Trimming cost V 7 bases and J 2 bases; bases outside gene matches: 16. Germline V CDR1 and CDR2: MGHRA, YSYEKL. The chain couples TRBV4-1 to TRBJ2-1; 11 bases align to TRBD2. This clonotype originated in a female donor with multiple sclerosis, enrolled in a pregnancy study. This sample comprised peripheral blood, obtained in the first trimester of pregnancy. The CDR3 protein is CASTKGLADTQQTYNEQFF. The CDR3 DNA reads TGCGCCAGCACCAAGGGACTAGCGGACACCCAACAAACCTACAATGAGCAGTTCTTC.